The rows below give T cell receptor beta chains drawn from one sample of a study of blood T cell repertoires in COVID-19. The method was immunoSEQ multiplex PCR; TCRdb's version includes in-frame clones alone and lacks a portion of them. The table has 160,000 or so clones, 70% to 90% seen once; the top ten hold around 6.7%. Sequencing was performed on PBMCs or T cells enriched from blood (not recorded which). These receptor sequences come from a woman between 50 and 59 years old who had recovered from COVID-19. The CDR3 runs from the conserved cysteine through the conserved F or W. A D gene is named only where the DNA matches it firmly. Clone size is not always given. Where it is, it says once, few, many or a class for expanded clones.

D gene	V gene	J gene	clone size	CDR3 DNA	CDR3 protein
-	TRBV3-1/TRBV3-2	TRBJ2-5	-	TGTGCCAGCAGTCTCGGTGCGGGGCCCCAAGAGACCCAGTACTTC	CASSLGAGPQETQYF
TRBD2	TRBV19	TRBJ2-1	-	TGTGCCAGTAGCCCTCCCGGCGGACTAGCGGGGGGGTACAATGAGCAGTTCTTC	CASSPPGGLAGGYNEQFF
TRBD1	TRBV7-3	TRBJ2-3	-	TGTGCCAGCAGCTCCGGGACAGCTATCAACACAGATACGCAGTATTTT	CASSSGTAINTDTQYF
TRBD2	TRBV6-2/TRBV6-3	TRBJ2-5	-	TGTGCCAGCAGTTTCGCCGGACTAGCGGGTAGGAGGGGGACCCAGTACTTC	CASSFAGLAGRRGTQYF
TRBD2	TRBV19	TRBJ2-1	-	TGTGCCAGTAGTATTCGGACTAGCGGGAAGGGGTCCTCCAATGAGCAGTTCTTC	CASSIRTSGKGSSNEQFF
TRBD1	TRBV16	TRBJ2-1	-	TGTGCCAGCAGCCCGGGGACAGGGATCTATGAGCAGTTCTTC	CASSPGTGIYEQFF
TRBD1	TRBV18	TRBJ1-1	-	TGTGCCAGCTTTAGTGGGAGACAGGGATTCACTGAAGCTTTCTTT	CASFSGRQGFTEAFF
-	TRBV5-4	TRBJ1-1	-	TGTGCCAGCAGTCTCGAAGACTGGTTTGAAGCTTTCTTT	CASSLEDWFEAFF
TRBD1	TRBV20-1	TRBJ2-3	-	TGCAGTGCTAGTCACAGGGGAAGGGCAGATACGCAGTATTTT	CSASHRGRADTQYF
-	TRBV11-2	TRBJ1-3	-	TGTGCCAGCAGCTCGTTAGGACAACCCTCTGGAAACACCATATATTTT	CASSSLGQPSGNTIYF
-	TRBV19	TRBJ2-1	-	TGTGCCAGTATCGCTCGCAGGGAACCCAAGGGTGAGCAGTTCTTC	CASIARREPKGEQFF
-	TRBV6-2/TRBV6-3	TRBJ1-1	-	TGTGCCAGCAGCTCAGGACACAAAGGCACTGAAGCTTTCTTT	CASSSGHKGTEAFF
TRBD1	TRBV19	TRBJ1-6	-	TGTGCCAGTAGGCCTGACAGGGGGACCAATTCACCCCTCCACTTT	CASRPDRGTNSPLHF
-	TRBV9	TRBJ1-1	-	TGTGCCAGCAGCGTAGCCGTGGGCGGAGGGATCGCTGAAGCTTTCTTT	CASSVAVGGGIAEAFF
TRBD2	TRBV11-3	TRBJ2-3	-	TGTGCCAGCAGCTACGGACTAGCGGGGGGAGATACGCAGTATTTT	CASSYGLAGGDTQYF
-	TRBV7-2	TRBJ1-4	-	TGTGCCAGCAGATATACAGGGTCCGCAAAACTGTTTTTT	CASRYTGSAKLFF
TRBD1	TRBV30	TRBJ1-6	-	TGTGCCTGGACGGGACAGGGAAGGACACCCCTCCACTTT	CAWTGQGRTPLHF
TRBD1	TRBV7-2	TRBJ1-6	-	TGTGCCAGCAGCTTTGGACAGGGGGCGCGCAATTCACCCCTCCACTTT	CASSFGQGARNSPLHF
-	TRBV6-6	TRBJ1-1	once	TGTGCCAGCAGTTATGGGCAGGGCGCACAAGGGGCTGAAGCTTTCTTT	CASSYGQGAQGAEAFF
-	TRBV18	TRBJ1-6	-	TGTGCCAGCTCACCACTCAGTAACAGGGTTGATTCACCCCTCCACTTT	CASSPLSNRVDSPLHF
-	TRBV25-1	TRBJ1-1	-	TGTGCCAGCAGTGAAGGGCTGGGGACTGCCACTGAAGCTTTCTTT	CASSEGLGTATEAFF
TRBD1	TRBV18	TRBJ1-4	-	TGTGCCAGCTCAAGGACAGGGACTAATGAAAAACTGTTTTTT	CASSRTGTNEKLFF
-	TRBV5-6	TRBJ2-7	-	TGTGCCAGCAGCCCCCAGGGAACCTTCTACGAGCAGTACTTC	CASSPQGTFYEQYF
-	TRBV6-5	TRBJ2-1	-	TGTGCCAGCAGGCCCTCGGGGGGCACCCTAAATGAGCAGTTCTTC	CASRPSGGTLNEQFF
TRBD2	TRBV2	TRBJ2-5	-	TGTGCCAGCAGGGCGGGGGGCCCGCAAGAGACCCAGTACTTC	CASRAGGPQETQYF
-	TRBV4-1	TRBJ2-3	-	TGCGCCAGCAGCCAAGTGTCGCTAGTGGGCACAGATACGCAGTATTTT	CASSQVSLVGTDTQYF
TRBD1	TRBV11-3	TRBJ1-4	-	TGTGTCAGCAGCGCCGACAGGGCAGCTAATGAAAAACTGTTTTTT	CVSSADRAANEKLFF
TRBD2	TRBV5-6	TRBJ2-5	-	TGTGCCAGCAGCCCCCCAGCGGGGGGGACCCAGTACTTC	CASSPPAGGTQYF
TRBD2	TRBV2	TRBJ2-1	-	TGTGCCAGTCCTATACCGGGACTAGCGGTCTACAATGAGCAGTTCTTC	CASPIPGLAVYNEQFF
-	TRBV30	TRBJ1-5	-	TGTGCCTGGAGTGCCGGGGGGAATCAGCCCCAGCATTTT	CAWSAGGNQPQHF
TRBD2	TRBV7-2	TRBJ2-1	-	TGTGCCAGCAGCTTAGTAGCGGGGGGAACCCTAACCTACAATGAGCAGTTCTTC	CASSLVAGGTLTYNEQFF
-	TRBV10-3	TRBJ1-4	-	TGTGCCATCAGTTCCGGGACACCCAATGAAAAACTGTTTTTT	CAISSGTPNEKLFF
-	TRBV4-2	TRBJ1-1	-	TGTGCCAGCAGCCAAGACGTAACCGGGACTGAAGCTTTCTTT	CASSQDVTGTEAFF
-	TRBV7-2	TRBJ1-2	-	TGTGCCAGCAGCTTAGGAGGTGGCTACACCTTC	CASSLGGGYTF
-	TRBV19	TRBJ2-7	-	TGTGCCAGTAGTACGCCCCGAGGAGGGCAGAACGAGCAGTACTTC	CASSTPRGGQNEQYF
TRBD2	TRBV9	TRBJ2-1	-	TGTGCCAGCAGCGTTCGAACTAGCGGGGGGGCCGGGTACAATGAGCAGTTCTTC	CASSVRTSGGAGYNEQFF
-	TRBV6-2/TRBV6-3	TRBJ2-1	-	TGTGCCAGCAGTACCCCTTGGGGGCGGGGGGAGCAGTTCTTC	CASSTPWGRGEQFF
-	TRBV9	TRBJ1-2	once	TGTGCCAGCAGCGGCTGGGGGGGACCCTATGGCTACACCTTC	CASSGWGGPYGYTF
-	TRBV21-1	TRBJ1-3	-	TGTGCCAGCAGCAGAGGGCGGGCCACCTCTGGAAACACCATATATTTT	CASSRGRATSGNTIYF
-	TRBV7-3	TRBJ2-3	-	TGTGCCAGCAGCTTCCCCCTCAAGGACAGAGGCACAGATACGCAGTATTTT	CASSFPLKDRGTDTQYF
TRBD1	TRBV19	TRBJ2-1	-	TGTGCCAGTAGCACGACAGGGTACAATGAGCAGTTCTTC	CASSTTGYNEQFF
-	TRBV5-1	TRBJ2-7	-	TGCGCCAGCAGCTTACTACCTCTCGGGGCAGGGGTTTCCTACGAGCAGTACTTC	CASSLLPLGAGVSYEQYF
-	TRBV11-3	TRBJ2-7	-	TGTGCCAGCAGAAAGACTAGGAGCGAGCAGTACTTC	CASRKTRSEQYF
-	TRBV13	TRBJ1-5	few	TGTGCCAGCAGCTTAGAACGACTCCAGGGTCAGCCCCAGCATTTT	CASSLERLQGQPQHF
-	TRBV21-1	TRBJ1-6	-	TGTGCCAGCAGCAAAGAACCGCCCGGGGTAAGCTCCTATAATTCACCCCTCCACTTT	CASSKEPPGVSSYNSPLHF
-	TRBV29-1	TRBJ1-1	-	TGCAGCGTTGGCCACACAGGGATCGGTGGTAGAGCTTTCTTT	CSVGHTGIGGRAFF
TRBD1	TRBV4-2	TRBJ2-1	-	TGTGCCAGCAGCCAAGGGACAGGCCCTTACAATGAGCAGTTCTTC	CASSQGTGPYNEQFF